This entry describes one TCR beta chain. Antigen: not known. Germline CDR1 is SGHAT and CDR2 is FQNNGV. The CDR3 is 16 residues long. Trimming shortened V by 6 bases and J by 7 bases, and 25 bases separated the two germline ends. These data belong to a study of T cell responses to AZD1222 COVID-19 vaccine. Some clones are missing from TCRdb's copy, which holds only in-frame ones; the method was immunoSEQ multiplex PCR. This table holds tens of thousands of clones, 70% to 80% found once. Whole-study findings and limits: Regions 160-218 and 743-854 dominated among vaccine-associated CD4 TCRs spanning spike. AZD1222 recipients seropositive at baseline numbered only six or seven. Of spike-specific TCRs, nearly half reportedly target regions left unmutated in variants. Spike-specific TCR breadth and depth went up after people got two AZD1222 doses.

Sequenced material: peripheral blood, taken on day 0 of AZD1222 vaccination. This chain connects TRBV11-2 to TRBJ2-7, with D possibly being TRBD1 (5 bases). This receptor was taken from an adult in good health. CDR3 DNA: TGTGCCAGCAGATATTTCGGAAGGATACAGGATAATGAGCAGTACTTC. Its protein is CASRYFGRIQDNEQYF.